This T cell receptor beta chain is from a study of metastatic and nonmetastatic thyroid tumors. Study summary: Repertoires were compared across blood and tumor or nodule tissue from malignant and benign thyroid patients. General observations from the study: Malignant tumors reportedly showed significantly higher TCR beta diversity than benign nodules in both blood and tumor.

TCRdb redid the clone calls on the PCR reads using MiXCR. This table holds about 24,000 clones, around a fifth found once. This clone was observed at least ten times. Its antigen is undetermined. Thyroid surgery took place with no prior treatment in any patient. The germline V gene has CDR1 DFQATT and CDR2 SNEGSKA (reference sequence). The CDR3 extends over 15 amino acids. The sample comprised blood. The chain recombines TRBV20-1 with TRBJ2-5; 7 nucleotides agree with TRBD2. This TCR was recovered from a male donor with papillary thyroid cancer or a benign thyroid nodule (not recorded which). Some clones in this sample may be carry-over from other donors' samples. Here the CDR3 reads CTAGGSGNAQETQYF. CDR3 DNA: TGCACCGCGGGCGGGAGTGGAAACGCCCAAGAGACCCAGTACTTC.